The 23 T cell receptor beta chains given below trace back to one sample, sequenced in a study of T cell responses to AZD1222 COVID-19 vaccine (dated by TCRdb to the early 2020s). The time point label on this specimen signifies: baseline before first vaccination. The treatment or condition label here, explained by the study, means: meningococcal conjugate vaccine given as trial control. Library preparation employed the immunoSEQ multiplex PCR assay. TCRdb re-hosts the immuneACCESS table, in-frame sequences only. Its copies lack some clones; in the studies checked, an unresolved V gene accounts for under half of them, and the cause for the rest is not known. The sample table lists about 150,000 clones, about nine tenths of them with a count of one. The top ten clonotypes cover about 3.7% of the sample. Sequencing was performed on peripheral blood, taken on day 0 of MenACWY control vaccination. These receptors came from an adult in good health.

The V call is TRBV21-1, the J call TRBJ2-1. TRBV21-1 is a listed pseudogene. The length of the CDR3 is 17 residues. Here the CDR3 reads CASSKKGGRHSYNEQFF. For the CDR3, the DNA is TGTGCCAGCAGCAAAAAAGGTGGCCGGCACTCCTACAATGAGCAGTTCTTC.

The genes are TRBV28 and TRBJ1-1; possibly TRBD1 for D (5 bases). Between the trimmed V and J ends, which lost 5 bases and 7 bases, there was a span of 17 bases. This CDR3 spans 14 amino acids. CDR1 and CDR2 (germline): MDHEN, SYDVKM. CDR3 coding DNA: TGTGCCAGCAGTACACCCCTGGGGGGTTATGAAGCTTTCTTT. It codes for CASSTPLGGYEAFF.

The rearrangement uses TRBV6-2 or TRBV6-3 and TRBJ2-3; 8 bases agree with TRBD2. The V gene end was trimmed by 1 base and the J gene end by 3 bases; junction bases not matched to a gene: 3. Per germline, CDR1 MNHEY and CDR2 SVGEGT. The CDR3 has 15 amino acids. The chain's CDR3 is CASSYYSGDTDTQYF. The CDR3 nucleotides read TGTGCCAGCAGTTACTATAGCGGGGATACAGATACGCAGTATTTT.

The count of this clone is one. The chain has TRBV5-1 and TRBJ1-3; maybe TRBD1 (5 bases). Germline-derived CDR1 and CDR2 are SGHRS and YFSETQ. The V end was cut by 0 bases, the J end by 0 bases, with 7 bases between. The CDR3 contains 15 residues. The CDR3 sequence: CASSLEGSSGNTIYF. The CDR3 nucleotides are TGCGCCAGCAGCTTGGAGGGGTCCTCTGGAAACACCATATATTTT.

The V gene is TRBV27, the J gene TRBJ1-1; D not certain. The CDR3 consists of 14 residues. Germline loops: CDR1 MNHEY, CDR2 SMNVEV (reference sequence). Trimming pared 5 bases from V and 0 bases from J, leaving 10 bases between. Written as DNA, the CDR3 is TGTGCCAGCAGTCCTAATATCATGAACACTGAAGCTTTCTTT. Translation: CASSPNIMNTEAFF.

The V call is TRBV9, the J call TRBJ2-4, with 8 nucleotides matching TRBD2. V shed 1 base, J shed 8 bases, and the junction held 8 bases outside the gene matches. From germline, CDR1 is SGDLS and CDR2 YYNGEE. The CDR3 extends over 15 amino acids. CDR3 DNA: TGTGCCAGCAGCGTAACCGGGACTAGTTGGGACATTCAGTACTTC. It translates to CASSVTGTSWDIQYF.

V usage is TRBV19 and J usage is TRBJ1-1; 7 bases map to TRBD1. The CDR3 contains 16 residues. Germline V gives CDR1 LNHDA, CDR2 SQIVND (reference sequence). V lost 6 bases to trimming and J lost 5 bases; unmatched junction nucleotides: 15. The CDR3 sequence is CASSPGGGRVETEAFF. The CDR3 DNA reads TGTGCCAGTAGCCCAGGGGGAGGCAGGGTCGAGACTGAAGCTTTCTTT.

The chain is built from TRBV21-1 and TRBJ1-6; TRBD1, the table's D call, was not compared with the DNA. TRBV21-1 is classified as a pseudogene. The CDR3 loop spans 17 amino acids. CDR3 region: CASSKGGQTSYNSPLHF. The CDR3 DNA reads TGTGCCAGCAGCAAAGGGGGACAGACCTCCTATAATTCACCCCTCCACTTT.

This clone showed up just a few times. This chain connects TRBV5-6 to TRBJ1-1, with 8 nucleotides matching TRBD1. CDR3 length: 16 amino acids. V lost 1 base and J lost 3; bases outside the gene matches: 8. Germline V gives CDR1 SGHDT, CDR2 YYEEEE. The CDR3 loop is CASSLQAGGSYTEAFF. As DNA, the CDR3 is TGTGCCAGCAGCTTGCAGGCAGGGGGCTCATACACTGAAGCTTTCTTT.

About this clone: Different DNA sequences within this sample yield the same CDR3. The CDR3 spells CASSYTVTEAFF. CDR3 coding DNA: TGTGCCAGCAGTTACACGGTGACTGAAGCTTTCTTT. This rearrangement joins TRBV6-2 or TRBV6-3 to TRBJ1-1; D is uncertain. CDR3 size: 12 residues. The germline V and J ends were trimmed by 2 bases and 5 bases, with 6 bases remaining between them. Looked up from germline, CDR1 is MNHEY and CDR2 is SVGEGT.

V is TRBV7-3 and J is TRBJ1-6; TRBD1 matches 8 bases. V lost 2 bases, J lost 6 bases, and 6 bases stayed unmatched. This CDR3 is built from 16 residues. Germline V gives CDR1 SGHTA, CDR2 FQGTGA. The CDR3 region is CASSLQGAPGNSPLHF. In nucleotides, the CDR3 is TGTGCCAGCAGCTTACAGGGGGCGCCTGGTAATTCACCCCTCCACTTT.

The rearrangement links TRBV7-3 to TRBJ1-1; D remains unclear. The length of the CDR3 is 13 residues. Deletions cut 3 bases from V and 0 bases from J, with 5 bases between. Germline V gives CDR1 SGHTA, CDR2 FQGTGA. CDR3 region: CASSFSVNTEAFF. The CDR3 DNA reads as TGTGCCAGCAGCTTTTCGGTGAACACTGAAGCTTTCTTT. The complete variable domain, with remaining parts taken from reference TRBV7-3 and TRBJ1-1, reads GAGVSQTPSNKVTEKGKYVELRCDPISGHTALYWYRQSLGQGPEFLIYFQGTGAADDSGLPNDRFFAVRPEGSVSTLKIQRTERGDSAVYLCASSFSVNTEAFFGQGTRLTVV.

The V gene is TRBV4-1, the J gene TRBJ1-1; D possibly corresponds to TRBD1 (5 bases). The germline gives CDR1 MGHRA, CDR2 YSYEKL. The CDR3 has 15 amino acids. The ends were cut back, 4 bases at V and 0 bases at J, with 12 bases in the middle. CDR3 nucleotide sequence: TGCGCCAGCAGCCGAAGTGCGGGGGTGAACACTGAAGCTTTCTTT. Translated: CASSRSAGVNTEAFF.

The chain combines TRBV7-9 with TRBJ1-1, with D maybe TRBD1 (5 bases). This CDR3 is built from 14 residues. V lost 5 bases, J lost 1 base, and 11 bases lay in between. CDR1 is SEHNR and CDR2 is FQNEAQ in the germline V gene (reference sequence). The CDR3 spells CASSPRAQNTEAFF. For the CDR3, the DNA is TGTGCCAGCAGCCCCAGGGCCCAGAACACTGAAGCTTTCTTT.

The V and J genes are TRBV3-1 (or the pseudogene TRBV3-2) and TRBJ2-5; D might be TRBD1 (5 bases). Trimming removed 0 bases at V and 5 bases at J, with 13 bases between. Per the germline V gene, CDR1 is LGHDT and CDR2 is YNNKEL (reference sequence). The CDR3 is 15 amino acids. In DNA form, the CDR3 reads TGTGCCAGCAGCCAAGATAAATTGCCAGGGGAGACCCAGTACTTC. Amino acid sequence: CASSQDKLPGETQYF.

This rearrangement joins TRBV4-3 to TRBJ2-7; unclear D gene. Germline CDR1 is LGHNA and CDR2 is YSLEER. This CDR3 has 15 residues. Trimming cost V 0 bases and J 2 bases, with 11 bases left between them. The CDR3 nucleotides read TGCGCCAGCAGCCAAGATTATAGGTTCACCTACGAGCAGTACTTC. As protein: CASSQDYRFTYEQYF.

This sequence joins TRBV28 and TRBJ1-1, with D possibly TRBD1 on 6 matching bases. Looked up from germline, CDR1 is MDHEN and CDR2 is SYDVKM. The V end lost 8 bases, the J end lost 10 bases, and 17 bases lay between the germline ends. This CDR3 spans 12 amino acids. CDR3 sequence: CASGQSNQGAFF. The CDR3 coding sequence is TGTGCCAGCGGACAGAGTAACCAAGGAGCTTTCTTT. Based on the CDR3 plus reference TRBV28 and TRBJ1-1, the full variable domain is DVKVTQSSRYLVKRTGEKVFLECVQDMDHENMFWYRQDPGLGLRLIYFSYDVKMKEKGDIPEGYSVSREKKERFSLILESASTNQTSMYLCASGQSNQGAFFGQGTRLTVV.

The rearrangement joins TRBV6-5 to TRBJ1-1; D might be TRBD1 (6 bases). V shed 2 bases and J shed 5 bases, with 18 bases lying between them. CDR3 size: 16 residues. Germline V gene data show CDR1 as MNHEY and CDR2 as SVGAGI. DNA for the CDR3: TGTGCCAGCAGTTACCAATTTCGACAGGCCGGGACTGAAGCTTTCTTT. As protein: CASSYQFRQAGTEAFF.

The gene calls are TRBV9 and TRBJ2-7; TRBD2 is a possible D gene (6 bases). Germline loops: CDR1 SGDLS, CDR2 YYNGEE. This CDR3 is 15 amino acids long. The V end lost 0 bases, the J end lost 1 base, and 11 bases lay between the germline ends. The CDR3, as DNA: TGTGCCAGCAGCGTAGGGGGGGAGTCTTCCTACGAGCAGTACTTC. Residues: CASSVGGESSYEQYF.

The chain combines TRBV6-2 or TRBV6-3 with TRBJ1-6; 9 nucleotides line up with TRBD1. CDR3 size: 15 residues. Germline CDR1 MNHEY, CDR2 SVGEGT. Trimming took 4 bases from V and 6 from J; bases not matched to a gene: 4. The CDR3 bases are TGTGCCAGCAGTTCCACAGGGGGCGGTAATTCACCCCTCCACTTT. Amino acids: CASSSTGGGNSPLHF.

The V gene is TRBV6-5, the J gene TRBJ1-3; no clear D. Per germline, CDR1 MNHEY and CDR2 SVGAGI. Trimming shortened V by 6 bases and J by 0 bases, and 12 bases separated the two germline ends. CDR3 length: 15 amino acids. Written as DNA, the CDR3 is TGTGCCAGCAGGAAATCGGCCCTCTCTGGAAACACCATATATTTT. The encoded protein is CASRKSALSGNTIYF.

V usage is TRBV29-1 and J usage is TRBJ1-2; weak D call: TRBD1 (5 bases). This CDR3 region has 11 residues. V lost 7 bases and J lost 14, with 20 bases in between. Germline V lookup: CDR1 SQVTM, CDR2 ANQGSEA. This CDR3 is CSAEGRESRTF. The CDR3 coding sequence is TGCAGCGCCGAAGGCAGGGAGTCACGGACCTTC. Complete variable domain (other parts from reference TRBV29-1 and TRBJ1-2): SAVISQKPSRDICQRGTSLTIQCQVDSQVTMMFWYRQQPGQSLTLIATANQGSEATYESGFVIDKFPISRPNLTFSTLTVSNMSPEDSSIYLCSAEGRESRTFGSGTRLTVV.

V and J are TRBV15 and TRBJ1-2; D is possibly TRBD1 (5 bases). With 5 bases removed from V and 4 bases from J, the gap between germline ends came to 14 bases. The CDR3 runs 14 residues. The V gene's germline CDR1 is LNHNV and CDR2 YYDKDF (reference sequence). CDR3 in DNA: TGTGCCACCAGCGGGGCCCCTGCGGGCTATGGCTACACCTTC. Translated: CATSGAPAGYGYTF.